What follows is one T cell receptor beta chain and its context. The antigen remains unidentified. Clones were read by immunoSEQ multiplex PCR, and TCRdb kept only the in-frame ones, dropping some. In the table there are about 100,000 clones, 70% to 85% of which are singletons. The sample is drawn from a study of PD-1 blockade in mismatch repair-deficient tumors. As for the study in general: Enrolled about 2013-2017, patients had progressing, pretreated mismatch repair-deficient cancers of about a dozen types. Regarding the study as a whole: Tumor-resident clones, often absent from pretreatment blood, expanded after pembrolizumab and then contracted.

All patients were mismatch repair deficient, assessed by either PCR or immunohistochemistry. Three pembrolizumab responders had their TCRs sequenced. Germline V CDR1 and CDR2: SGHDT, YYEEEE. The CDR3 spans 14 residues. The junction had 4 bases not matched to a gene; V was cut back by 3 bases and J by 4 bases. J is TRBJ1-5 and V is TRBV5-6, with 7 bases fitting TRBD1. The sequence was obtained from an adult with mismatch repair-deficient cancer. The input for sequencing was peripheral blood, taken roughly 35 weeks after starting pembrolizumab. CDR3 DNA: TGTGCCAGCAGCTCCACGACAGGGAATCAGCCCCAGCATTTT. Its protein is CASSSTTGNQPQHF.